This TCR beta chain is from a study of type 1 regulatory T cells. Study as a whole: This in vitro CD4 product, T-allo10, is enriched for Tr1 cells and alloantigen-specific. Study-wide findings and caveats: Tr1 cells had a more restricted TCR repertoire than non-Tr1 cells.

TCRdb reanalysed the reads using MiXCR and keeps one entry per CDR3 protein. This table holds fewer than 80,000 distinct CDR3 sequences, about a fifth found once. This clonotype was seen a few times. The antigen is not known. The junction had 7 bases not matched to a gene; V was cut back by 6 bases and J by 2 bases. This CDR3 comprises 15 residues. The germline V gene has CDR1 LNHNV and CDR2 YYDKDF (reference sequence). The clonotype comes from a human donor in good health. The chain combines TRBV15 with TRBJ2-5, with 9 bases identical to TRBD1. Sequenced input: cultured type 1 regulatory T (Tr1) cells, either the whole culture or a sorted fraction (not recorded which). The CDR3 nucleotides read TGTGCCACCAGTCACAGGGGGCCGGGGCAAGAGACCCAGTACTTC. Translated, it gives CATSHRGPGQETQYF.